This T cell receptor beta chain came from a study of OX40 agonist ivuxolimab in advanced cancers. Study as a whole: At doses from 0.01 to 10 mg/kg, patients were given intravenous ivuxolimab every 2 weeks. Overall study findings and caveats: Some nonresponders likewise displayed low normalized T-cell clonal expansion. Dosing at 0.1 to 3.0 mg/kg was accompanied by clonal expansion of CD4+ and CD8+ blood T cells by week 6.

Trimming removed 1 base from V and 2 bases from J, with 4 bases in between. The CDR3 has 13 amino acids. CDR1 is LGHNT, CDR2 FRNRAP, per germline. As to this clone: Its specificity is unknown.

This table comes from immunoSEQ multiplex PCR, and its TCRdb copy is limited to in-frame clones, with some not included. The top ten hold over 6.5% of the sample, which has about 48,000 clones, about nine tenths seen once. The specimen comprised CD4+ or CD8+ T cells sorted from blood, sampled in a trial of the OX40 agonist ivuxolimab. This chain joins TRBV12-5 and TRBJ2-3; D call uncertain. This receptor was identified in an adult with an advanced solid tumor such as melanoma, head and neck, liver or kidney cancer. CDR3 coding DNA: TGTGCTAGTGGTTTGGGGCCCACAGATACGCAGTATTTT. It is translated as CASGLGPTDTQYF.